The clone carrying this TCR beta chain was picked up many times. The patients had localized lung adenocarcinoma, a non-small cell subtype. TCRdb passed the PCR reads through MiXCR, listing each CDR3 protein once. The data contain some 20,000 distinct CDR3 sequences, around 59% of them singletons. The record originates from a study of CD4 and CD8 cells across lung adenocarcinoma regions. This TCR was recovered from a female donor with lung adenocarcinoma. The CD4 and CD8 labels of this study may be unreliable. The material sequenced was CD8+ T cells from the center of a lung tumor.

CDR3 coding DNA: TGTGCCAGCAATCGGCGGGGTAGACAGGAGACCCAGTACTTC. This gives the protein CASNRRGRQETQYF. J is TRBJ2-5 and V is TRBV6-4; tentatively, D is TRBD2 (6 bases). Germline assignment: CDR1 MRHNA and CDR2 SNTAGT. Trimming removed 7 bases at V and 5 bases at J, with 17 bases between. The CDR3 has 14 amino acids.